This T cell receptor beta chain was recovered during a study of spatial heterogeneity in lung cancer. Notes on the study in general: Relative to follow-up, resection was when ubiquitous expanded tumor TCRs appeared more in blood.

The germline V gene encodes CDR1 SGHDN and CDR2 FVKESK. This CDR3 spans 17 amino acids. Trimming shortened V by 0 bases and J by 0 bases, and 15 bases separated the two germline ends. The time point: sample taken at primary tumor resection. About 73 TRACERx patients with early, untreated non-small cell lung cancer donated samples. On this clonotype itself: As yet, its antigen is unknown.

MiXCR was run by TCRdb on the 5' RACE reads, yielding one entry per CDR3 protein. The repertoire consists of tens of thousands of distinct CDR3 sequences, with around 13% occurring once and the leading ten covering 50% to 60%. The sequence came from a male donor with early-stage non-small cell lung cancer. Sequencing was performed on PBMCs, taken at surgery. The genes are TRBV14 and TRBJ2-7, with D possibly being TRBD1 (5 bases). CDR3 coding DNA: TGTGCCAGCAGCCAAGAGGGGCCAGGCATTCGCTCCTACGAGCAGTACTTC. Protein sequence: CASSQEGPGIRSYEQYF.